This TCR beta chain was recorded in a study of OX40 agonist ivuxolimab in advanced cancers. The cohort excluded patients with autoimmune disease history or systemic immunosuppression. Trimming took 4 bases from V and 6 from J; bases not matched to a gene: 16. Germline V gene sequence: CDR1 SGDLS, CDR2 YYNGEE. CDR3 length: 19 amino acids. Clones were sequenced by immunoSEQ multiplex PCR, and TCRdb holds only the in-frame ones, with some missing. Here the sample spans about 65,000 clones, about nine tenths being singletons. The clonotype was recovered from an adult with an advanced solid tumor such as melanoma, head and neck, liver or kidney cancer. The rearrangement uses TRBV9 and TRBJ2-3, with 14 bases identical to TRBD2. The material was CD4+ or CD8+ T cells sorted from blood, obtained in a trial of the OX40 agonist ivuxolimab. The CDR3 coding sequence is TGTGCCAGCAGCTTAGGACTAGCGGGGGGTACCTTACCTGGGGATACGCAGTATTTT. Translated, it gives CASSLGLAGGTLPGDTQYF.